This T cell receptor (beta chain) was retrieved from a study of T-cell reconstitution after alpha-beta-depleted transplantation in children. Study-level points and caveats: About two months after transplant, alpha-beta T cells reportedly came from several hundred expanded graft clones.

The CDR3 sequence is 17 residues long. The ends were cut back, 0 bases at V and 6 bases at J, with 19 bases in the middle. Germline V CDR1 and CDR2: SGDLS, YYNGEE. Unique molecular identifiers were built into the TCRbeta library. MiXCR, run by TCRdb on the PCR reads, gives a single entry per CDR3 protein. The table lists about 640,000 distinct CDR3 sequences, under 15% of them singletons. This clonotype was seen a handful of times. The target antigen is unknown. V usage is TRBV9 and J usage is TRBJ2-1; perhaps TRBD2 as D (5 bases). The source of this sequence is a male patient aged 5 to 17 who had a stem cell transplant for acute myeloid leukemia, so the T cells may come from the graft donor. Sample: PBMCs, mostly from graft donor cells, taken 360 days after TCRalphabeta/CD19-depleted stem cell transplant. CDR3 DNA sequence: TGTGCCAGCAGCGTAGTCCCCACTCTTACTAGACTCAATGAGCAGTTCTTC. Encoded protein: CASSVVPTLTRLNEQFF.